The 2 T cell receptor beta chains presented below share a single source sample, sequenced in a study of PD-L1 blockade in urothelial cancer. Time point in this sample: peripheral blood 6 weeks after treatment start. Profiled with immunoSEQ multiplex PCR; TCRdb holds only in-frame clones, not every one. The profile shows some 110,000 clones, roughly 90% of them singletons. The specimen comprised PBMCs, sampled around atezolizumab (anti-PD-L1) treatment. These TCRs come from a man in his sixties with urothelial cancer.

The CDR3 is CASSLNTGTKETQYF. The CDR3 nucleotides read TGTGCCAGCAGCTTAAATACAGGGACTAAAGAGACCCAGTACTTC. The chain is built from TRBV11-2 and TRBJ2-5; D is possibly TRBD2 (7 bases). The V and J ends lost 2 bases and 3 bases respectively, with 13 bases between them. The germline V gene encodes CDR1 SGHAT and CDR2 FQNNGV. The CDR3 covers 15 residues.

This sequence joins TRBV5-4 and TRBJ1-2, with 9 bases that match TRBD1. CDR3 length: 14 amino acids. Germline loops: CDR1 SGHNT, CDR2 YYREEE (reference sequence). V trimming: 4 bases; J trimming: 4 bases; junction bases outside the gene matches: 5. The CDR3 protein is CASSPDRGGYGYTF. For the CDR3, the DNA is TGTGCCAGCAGCCCGGACAGGGGAGGCTATGGCTACACCTTC. The full variable domain, its missing parts supplied by reference TRBV5-4 and TRBJ1-2, is ETGVTQSPTHLIKTRGQQVTLRCSSQSGHNTVSWYQQALGQGPQFIFQYYREEENGRGNFPPRFSGLQFPNYSSELNVNALELDDSALYLCASSPDRGGYGYTFGSGTRLTVV.